This T cell receptor (beta chain) was retrieved from a study of blood T cell repertoires in COVID-19. Study details: Samples taken during acute and convalescent COVID-19 were collected in the United States, Italy and Spain. T cells, B-cell-depleted T cells, or PBMCs supplied cDNA or gDNA.

In the original analysis: Using reference gene primer amplification, nucleated cell counts were estimated. Profiling relied on immunoSEQ multiplex PCR, and the TCRdb table lists in-frame clones only, not all of them. The V and J calls and the clone size are those of that table, but D and trimming were determined from the DNA. The top ten hold under 30% of the sample, which has about 250,000 clones, 65% to 85% seen once. The germline CDR1 and CDR2 sequences are GTSNPN and SVGIG (reference sequence). V dropped 5 bases and J dropped 7 bases, with 17 bases sitting between them. The CDR3 spans 13 residues.

The sequenced material came from peripheral blood. The chain joins TRBV30 to TRBJ1-2, with D perhaps TRBD1 (6 bases). This TCR was sampled from a man between 40 and 49 years old with acute or convalescent COVID-19. CDR3 coding DNA: TGTGCCTGGCCCAGGGGTGGGGGCTCTGGCTACACCTTC. Translated, it gives CAWPRGGGSGYTF.